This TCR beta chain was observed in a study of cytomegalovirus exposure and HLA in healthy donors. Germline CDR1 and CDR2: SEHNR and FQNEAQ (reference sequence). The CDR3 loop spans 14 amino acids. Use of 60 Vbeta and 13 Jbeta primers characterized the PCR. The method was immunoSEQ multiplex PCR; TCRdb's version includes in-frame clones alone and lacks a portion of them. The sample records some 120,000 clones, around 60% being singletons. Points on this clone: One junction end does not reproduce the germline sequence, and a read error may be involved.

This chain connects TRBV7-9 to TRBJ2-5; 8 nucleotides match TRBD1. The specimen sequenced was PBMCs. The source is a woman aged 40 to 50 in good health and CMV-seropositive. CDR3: CSSSLSGQGETQYF. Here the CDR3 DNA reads TGTTCCAGCAGCCTCAGCGGACAGGGTGAGACCCAGTACTTC.